By sample share, the clone carrying this T cell receptor beta chain is medium-sized. Its antigen is still unknown. Trimming cost V 1 base and J 1 base, with 8 bases left between them. The CDR3 has 15 residues. Multiplex touch-down PCR with TRB-A/B primers amplified rearranged V-D-J TRB sequences. TCRdb ran MiXCR on the multiplex PCR reads and lists one entry per CDR3 protein. The sample holds thousands of distinct CDR3 sequences, around 21% seen once. TCR beta rearrangements were amplified from peripheral blood genomic DNA. The sample comes from a study of T cell repertoires in aging, cancer and after chemotherapy. Study information: Healthy donor repertoires were recorded over several months to years and showed clear clonal overlap.

Study-level findings and limits: In each cancer cohort, median generation probability increased across chemotherapy, suggesting thymic output rebounded. No conclusions about immunological memory after chemotherapy can be drawn from the repertoire data. Untreated cancer patients had significantly lower blood TCR diversity than age-matched healthy donors.

The rearrangement uses TRBV12-3 or TRBV12-4 and TRBJ1-5; D perhaps matches TRBD1 (6 bases). The TCR was taken from a human donor in good health. The donor label of this sample is uncertain. The sample comprised blood. The CDR3 reads CASSLGRGSNQPQHF. For the CDR3, the DNA is TGTGCCAGCAGTTTAGGCAGGGGAAGCAATCAGCCCCAGCATTTT.